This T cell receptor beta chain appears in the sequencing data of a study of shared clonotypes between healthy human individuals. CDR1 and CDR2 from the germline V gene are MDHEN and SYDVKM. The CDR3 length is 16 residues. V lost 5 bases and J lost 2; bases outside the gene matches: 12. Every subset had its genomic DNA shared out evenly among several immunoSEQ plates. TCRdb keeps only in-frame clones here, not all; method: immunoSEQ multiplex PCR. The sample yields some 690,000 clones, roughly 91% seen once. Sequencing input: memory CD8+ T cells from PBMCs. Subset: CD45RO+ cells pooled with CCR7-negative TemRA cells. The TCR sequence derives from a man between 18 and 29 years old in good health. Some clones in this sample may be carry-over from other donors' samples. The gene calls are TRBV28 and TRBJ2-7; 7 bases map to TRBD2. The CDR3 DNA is TGTGCCAGCAGTGGGGGTGGGCTAGCGGACACCTACGAGCAGTACTTC. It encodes CASSGGGLADTYEQYF.